This T cell receptor (beta chain) derives from a study of shared clonotypes between healthy human individuals (dated by TCRdb to the early 2020s). A note on the overall study: The cohort included three men and two women between 18 and 49 years of age. For each donor, CD4 naive and CD4 memory were each given three plates, CD8 naive was given two plates, and CD8 memory was given one plate. The study deeply sequenced blood TCR repertoires of about five healthy adults to estimate repertoire size and the extent of clonotype sharing between individuals. To increase sequencing depth and limit assay-specific biases, TCR repertoire library preparation and sequencing were carried out by different laboratories using diverse techniques. Per donor, leukapheresis produced somewhere between about 0.85 and 9.5 billion PBMCs.

Results the study describes overall, beyond this receptor: Pairwise subsampling indicated that sequencing depth was expected to affect the degree of clonotype sharing among donors. Even with the large sequencing depth, rarefaction of the sorted-subset datasets indicated that sequencing was incomplete. Sampling was restricted to blood, and TCR repertoires in tissue are likely to differ from TCR repertoires in blood. Larger estimated clonotype richness was generally found for naive subsets than for memory subsets. Because the study included only a small number of donors, the genetic and exposure-history diversity represented was limited. About 5% of naive CD4, 3.5% of naive CD8, 2.3% of memory CD4, and more than 0.35% of memory CD8 clonotypes were shared across several donors. Compared with non-shared clonotypes, the clonotypes found in all four sorted-subset donors had higher generation probabilities.

Comment on this clone: The specificity of this receptor is unknown. At one boundary the junction diverges from the germline segment, which might be a read error.

CDR1 and CDR2 are read off the germline V gene as MNHNS and SASEGT. Taken from cysteine to phenylalanine, the CDR3 has 14 residues. Only CDR3 DNA is held: 42 bases, read in frame from base 1. TCR CDR3 regions were amplified from genomic DNA by multiplex PCR using the deep immunoSEQ assay. Genomic DNA extracted from each cell subset was distributed evenly over all wells of several immunoSEQ 96-well plates, and each plate served as one replicate. For sorted subsets, 150 to 200 ng genomic DNA, equal to tens of thousands of T cell genomes, was loaded into each replicate PCR. Purified libraries were quantified with a Qubit 3.0 fluorometer, sized on a Bioanalyzer 2100, and re-quantified with the KAPA Library Quantification kit. Every immunoSEQ 96-well plate was sequenced on a dedicated single-read 150-cycle Illumina NextSeq 550 flow cell. The original pipeline was this. Because only junctional sequences without quality scores were contained in the immunoSEQ output, filtering matching that applied to full-length reads could not be performed. To assign V/J genes and CDR3, sequences were annotated against IMGT germline references using PyIR, a Python wrapper for IgBLAST v1.9. Reads were removed for weak V/J assignments (E-value above 1e-6), missing CDR3, stop codons, out-of-frame junctions, or ambiguous translated residues. A V3J clonotype was defined by an identical inferred V gene, J gene, and CDR3 amino acid sequence. Percentage overlap between repertoires was calculated by dividing the number of shared unique clonotypes by the size of the smaller repertoire. Repertoire richness was assessed with RTK rarefaction, the Chao1 estimator, and Recon v2.1 estimates of unobserved clonotypes. Generation probabilities were computed with OLGA for all TCRbeta clonotypes obtained by the gDNA method from four donors. TCRdb took this table from immuneACCESS and kept in-frame rearrangements with V and J called. Such tables lack part of the clones; where checked against another copy, unresolved V genes explain under half of the gap, and the rest is unexplained. Clonal size and the V and J genes are those of that table, whereas D and trimming came from the DNA. In all, the sample holds approximately 530,000 clones, and approximately 95% of those were seen once. The ten largest clones represent 0.05% to 0.07% of the sample.

The donors were healthy, HIV-negative adults who had no recently reported acute infections or vaccinations. Every donor was a Caucasian adult living in Nashville, Tennessee, USA. Magnetic negative selection was used to enrich CD4+ T cells, after which naive cells were positively selected on CD45RA and the negative fraction became the memory subset. Blood was collected by leukapheresis, and PBMCs were isolated by Ficoll-Histopaque density gradient centrifugation and then cryopreserved in liquid nitrogen vapor phase. Purity and quantity of every magnetically sorted T cell population were checked by analytical flow cytometry. Each sorted fraction had its genomic DNA isolated and then quantified by UV absorbance on a Nanodrop 2000c.

The sample was naive CD4+ T cells sorted from blood. Reading the label with the study, this specimen's cell subset or site is: CD45RA+ positively selected. Recombination linked TRBV6-1 to TRBJ2-7, with 8 bases aligning to TRBD2. The receptor comes from a woman under 40 in good health. The CDR3 has the sequence CASSRLASSSEQYF. The nucleotide sequence reads as follows: TGTGCCAGCAGCAGACTAGCGAGCTCCTCCGAGCAGTACTTC.